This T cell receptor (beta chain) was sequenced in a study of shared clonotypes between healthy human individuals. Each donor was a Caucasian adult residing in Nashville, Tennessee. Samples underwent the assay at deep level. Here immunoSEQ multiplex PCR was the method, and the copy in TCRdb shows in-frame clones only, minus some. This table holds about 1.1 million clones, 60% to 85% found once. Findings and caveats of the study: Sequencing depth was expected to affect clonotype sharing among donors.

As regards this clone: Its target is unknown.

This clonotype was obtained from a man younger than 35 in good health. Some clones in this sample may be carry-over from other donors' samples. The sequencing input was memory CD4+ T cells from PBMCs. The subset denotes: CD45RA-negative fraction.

The CDR3 protein is CASTFRLSGANVLTF. The CDR3 nucleotides are TGTGCCAGCACCTTTCGACTCTCTGGGGCCAACGTCCTGACTTTC. This sequence joins TRBV5-6 and TRBJ2-6; no clear D gene. Germline V gene data show CDR1 as SGHDT and CDR2 as YYEEEE. V gave up 6 bases and J gave up 0 bases, with 10 bases separating them. The length of the CDR3 is 15 residues.